The 25 T cell receptor beta chains below were found in one sample sequenced in a study of blood T cells in healthy people across ages (dated by TCRdb to the mid-2010s). Receptors were amplified or captured by 5' RACE. TCRdb shows the sequencer as Illumina HiSeq 2500. The second PCR ran for roughly 7 to 12 cycles and used a J-beta primer mix along with a sample-barcoded 5' primer. TCRdb reprocessed the public reads (quality trimming at Q25 with fastp, clone calling with MiXCR) and kept in-frame beta chains. Identical CDR3 protein sequences are pooled into one entry, listed with their most common genes and DNA. The sample data list under 2 million distinct CDR3 sequences, and 30% to 35% of these were observed just once. The ten largest clones capture approximately 10% of the sample. Sample: blood. The receptors were gathered from a woman aged 25 to 39 in good health.

This clonotype was seen a few times. The chain employs TRBV20-1 and TRBJ2-7, with D perhaps matching TRBD2 (6 bases). This CDR3 has 12 residues. V dropped 6 bases and J dropped 7 bases, with 16 bases sitting between them. CDR1 DFQATT and CDR2 SNEGSKA come from the germline V gene (reference sequence). This CDR3 reads CSAPGGSGEQYF. The CDR3 nucleotides read TGCAGTGCGCCCGGAGGTAGCGGAGAGCAGTACTTC.

This clonotype was seen repeatedly, ten times or more. The chain couples TRBV20-1 to TRBJ2-5; possibly TRBD1 for D (5 bases). The V gene's germline CDR1 is DFQATT and CDR2 SNEGSKA (reference sequence). This CDR3 comprises 14 residues. The V and J ends lost 0 bases and 5 bases respectively, with 13 bases between them. The CDR3 DNA sequence: TGCAGTGCTAGAGACCTCTCAGCAGGGGAGACCCAGTACTTC. Amino acid sequence: CSARDLSAGETQYF.

This clonotype was detected a few times. The chain carries TRBV6-1 and TRBJ2-7; 10 bases align to TRBD1. The germline V gene encodes CDR1 MNHNS and CDR2 SASEGT. The V and J ends lost 6 bases and 5 bases, in that order; junction bases with no gene match: 16. The CDR3 contains 17 residues. The CDR3 nucleotides read TGTGCCAGCAGCCTCATTCCCCCCGGGACAGGGGAGCACGAGCAGTACTTC. Its translation: CASSLIPPGTGEHEQYF.

The sample holds a few counts of this clonotype. This chain links TRBV7-8 with TRBJ2-7; D possibly corresponds to TRBD2 (5 bases). In germline, CDR1 is SGHVS, CDR2 FQNEAQ. Trimming pared 5 bases from V and 6 bases from J, leaving 20 bases between. This CDR3 region has 15 residues. The CDR3 DNA reads as TGTGCCAGCAGCCCTCACATGGGAGTGTGGCCCGAGCAGTACTTC. Residues: CASSPHMGVWPEQYF.

CDR3 protein: CASSQQGRGPQHF. The CDR3 nucleotides are TGTGCCAGCAGCCAGCAGGGCCGTGGGCCCCAGCATTTT. The V call is TRBV11-2, the J call TRBJ1-5, with a weak D call TRBD1 (5 bases). The CDR3 totals 13 residues. Trimming shortened V by 5 bases and J by 9 bases, and 14 bases separated the two germline ends. Germline V gene lookup returns CDR1 SGHAT and CDR2 FQNNGV.

This clonotype has more than one count but fewer than ten. The chain uses TRBV25-1 and TRBJ1-2; D perhaps matches TRBD1 (5 bases). Germline CDR1 MGHDK, CDR2 SYGVNS. Trimming stripped 3 bases from V and 4 bases from J, with 15 bases between. CDR3 size: 15 residues. Written as DNA, the CDR3 is TGTGCCAGCAGTGACCCACGGGGGATTGTCTATGGCTACACCTTC. Translation: CASSDPRGIVYGYTF.

The V call is TRBV14, the J call TRBJ2-7, with 12 bases matching TRBD2. V shed 5 bases and J 4 bases; nucleotides not matched to a gene: 6. Germline-derived CDR1 and CDR2 are SGHDN and FVKESK. This CDR3 comprises 15 residues. The CDR3 is CASSALGTSGYEQYF. CDR3 nucleotide sequence: TGTGCCAGCAGCGCTTTAGGGACTAGCGGGTACGAGCAGTACTTC.

V gene TRBV5-1 combines with J gene TRBJ2-3; TRBD1 is a possible D gene (6 bases). Germline lookup yields CDR1 SGHRS and CDR2 YFSETQ. V lost 4 bases, J lost 3 bases, and 9 bases lay in between. The CDR3 spans 13 residues. The CDR3 spells CASSMGATDTQYF. For the CDR3, the DNA is TGCGCCAGCAGCATGGGGGCGACAGATACGCAGTATTTT.

J is TRBJ2-7 and V is TRBV30; TRBD1 matches 10 bases. V shed 0 bases, J shed 5 bases, and the junction held 4 bases outside the gene matches. The CDR3 has 14 amino acids. Germline assignment: CDR1 GTSNPN and CDR2 SVGIG (reference sequence). The CDR3 spells CAWSVLGTGDEQYF. In DNA form, the CDR3 reads TGTGCCTGGAGTGTACTAGGGACAGGGGACGAGCAGTACTTC.

The chain uses TRBV11-2 and TRBJ2-4; D might be TRBD1 (6 bases). Germline V gene lookup returns CDR1 SGHAT and CDR2 FQNNGV. CDR3 length: 13 residues. Trimming pared 3 bases from V and 7 bases from J, leaving 10 bases between. Written as DNA, the CDR3 is TGTGCCAGCAGCTTCAGGGGTAGCAACATTCAGTACTTC. Residues: CASSFRGSNIQYF.

This clonotype has more than one count but fewer than ten. The chain joins TRBV7-9 to TRBJ2-6; 8 bases map to TRBD1. Unmatched junction bases numbered 6, after V lost 5 bases and J lost 0 bases. The CDR3 has 17 amino acids. Germline V lookup: CDR1 SEHNR, CDR2 FQNEAQ (reference sequence). The CDR3 sequence: CASSQGTGLSGANVLTF. In nucleotides, the CDR3 is TGTGCCAGCAGCCAGGGGACAGGTCTCTCTGGGGCCAACGTCCTGACTTTC.

This clonotype was detected only a few times. The rearrangement joins TRBV6-4 to TRBJ2-5; 8 positions match TRBD1. Judging by the DNA end, TRBJ2-7 fits better; the J call may be wrong. Looked up from germline, CDR1 is MRHNA and CDR2 is SNTAGT. CDR3 length equals 15 residues. In nucleotides, the CDR3 is TGTGCCAGCAGTGATAACGCAGGGGGCGAGTACGAGCAGTACTTC. Amino acids: CASSDNAGGEYEQYF.

V usage is TRBV4-1 and J usage is TRBJ2-7; 10 nucleotides line up with TRBD1. V lost 1 base and J lost 4; bases outside the gene matches: 4. The CDR3 extends over 15 amino acids. The germline V gene has CDR1 MGHRA and CDR2 YSYEKL. This chain's CDR3 is CASSQATGGGYEQYF. DNA for the CDR3: TGCGCCAGCAGCCAAGCGACAGGGGGCGGGTACGAGCAGTACTTC.

The rearrangement joins TRBV5-4 to TRBJ2-1, with D perhaps TRBD2 (5 bases). Germline V gene data show CDR1 as SGHNT and CDR2 as YYREEE (reference sequence). CDR3 length equals 16 residues. V dropped 4 bases and J dropped 3 bases, with 17 bases sitting between them. The CDR3 protein is CASSTGLQQSYNEQFF. Written as DNA, the CDR3 is TGTGCCAGCAGCACCGGACTGCAGCAGAGCTACAATGAGCAGTTCTTC.

This clonotype was picked up a small number of times. This chain links TRBV20-1 with TRBJ1-5; D remains ambiguous. Germline CDR1 is DFQATT and CDR2 is SNEGSKA (reference sequence). Trimming removed 1 base at V and 4 bases at J, with 8 bases between. The CDR3 runs 13 residues. DNA of the CDR3: TGCAGTGCTAGAGTCCTGGGGAATCAGCCCCAGCATTTT. Translation gives CSARVLGNQPQHF.

This clonotype was recorded a few times. V gene TRBV12-3 or TRBV12-4 combines with J gene TRBJ1-1; D unresolved. There are 14 residues in the CDR3. V lost 4 bases and J lost 4, with 13 bases in between. The CDR3 nucleotides are TGTGCCAGCAGTTCCCGCATGGTTGGCACTGAAGCTTTCTTT. Translating gives CASSSRMVGTEAFF.

The chain is built from TRBV28 and TRBJ2-7; 9 nucleotides line up with TRBD1. Trimming cost V 6 bases and J 5 bases; bases outside gene matches: 11. Germline V gene lookup returns CDR1 MDHEN and CDR2 SYDVKM. This CDR3 has 15 residues. CDR3 coding DNA: TGTGCCAGCAGCCGAGGGGGACAGGGTTCCCACGAGCAGTACTTC. Translated, it gives CASSRGGQGSHEQYF.

J is TRBJ2-3 and V is TRBV6-8; 8 positions match TRBD2. Germline loops: CDR1 MNHGY, CDR2 SAAAGT. With V trimmed by 11 bases and J by 6 bases, 16 bases remained unmatched. This CDR3 contains 15 residues. CDR3 protein: CAPDGGLVTVDTQYF. CDR3 nucleotide sequence: TGTGCCCCCGATGGGGGACTAGTAACAGTCGATACGCAGTATTTT.

The rearrangement joins TRBV29-1 to TRBJ1-2, with unresolved D. Germline V gene data show CDR1 as SQVTM and CDR2 as ANQGSEA. Between the trimmed V and J ends, which lost 0 bases and 6 bases, there was a span of 14 bases. CDR3 length: 14 amino acids. The CDR3 nucleotides read TGCAGCGTTGAAGATTGGGTGGAGGGAGATGGCTACACCTTC. Its protein is CSVEDWVEGDGYTF.

The V and J genes are TRBV5-1 and TRBJ2-7, with D possibly being TRBD2 (5 bases). The ends were cut back, 4 bases at V and 3 bases at J, with 14 bases in the middle. This CDR3 spans 14 amino acids. CDR1 is SGHRS and CDR2 is YFSETQ in the germline V gene. In DNA form, the CDR3 reads TGCGCCAGCAGCGCCCAGGACGGAGGCTACGAGCAGTACTTC. Its translation: CASSAQDGGYEQYF.

This chain joins TRBV11-2 and TRBJ2-1; 15 nucleotides match TRBD2. The CDR3 is 16 amino acids. V lost 5 bases, J lost 10 bases, and 9 bases stayed unmatched. Germline CDR1 is SGHAT and CDR2 is FQNNGV. CDR3 sequence (DNA): TGTGCCAGCAGCCTTCGGACTAGCGGGAGGGCGGAGGAGCAGTTCTTC. This translates into CASSLRTSGRAEEQFF. The full variable domain, in which reference TRBV11-2 and TRBJ2-1 provide the parts outside the CDR3, is EAGVAQSPRYKIIEKRQSVAFWCNPISGHATLYWYQQILGQGPKLLIQFQNNGVVDDSQLPKDRFSAERLKGVDSTLKIQPAKLEDSAVYLCASSLRTSGRAEEQFFGPGTRLTVL.

In its sample, this clonotype was seen many times. The chain employs TRBV5-5 and TRBJ2-3; 10 nucleotides align to TRBD2. CDR3 length equals 18 residues. The V segment lost 0 bases and the J segment 0 bases; nucleotides outside the gene matches: 7. The germline gives CDR1 SGHKS, CDR2 YYEKEE (reference sequence). Here the CDR3 DNA reads TGTGCCAGCAGCTTGGAACTAGCGGGGCGAGGAAGCACAGATACGCAGTATTTT. Amino acids: CASSLELAGRGSTDTQYF.

This clonotype has only a few counts. The chain recombines TRBV20-1 with TRBJ2-3, with TRBD2 matching over 11 bases. The CDR3 covers 16 residues. The J segment lost 3 bases and the V segment lost 5 bases, leaving 10 bases of the junction unmatched. Germline V gene data show CDR1 as DFQATT and CDR2 as SNEGSKA (reference sequence). The CDR3 loop reads CSAPPPSGGLTDTQYF. For the CDR3, the DNA is TGCAGTGCTCCTCCCCCTAGCGGGGGGTTGACAGATACGCAGTATTTT.

This clonotype was observed a single time. The V call is TRBV3-1, the J call TRBJ2-1; 8 bases match TRBD2. Germline CDR1 reads LGHDT; CDR2 reads YNNKEL (reference sequence). Losses at the gene ends were 3 bases for V and 0 bases for J; bases not matched to a gene: 7. The CDR3 covers 17 residues. CDR3 region: CASSHPAGTSSYNEQFF. The CDR3 region has the DNA TGTGCCAGCAGCCACCCGGCCGGGACTAGCTCCTACAATGAGCAGTTCTTC.

This clonotype appeared a few times. The chain combines TRBV6-1 with TRBJ2-1, with 9 bases identical to TRBD2. Germline V gene data show CDR1 as MNHNS and CDR2 as SASEGT. V was clipped by 2 bases and J by 5 bases; unmatched bases: 4. The CDR3 consists of 15 residues. CDR3 bases: TGTGCCAGCAGTGAACGACTAGCGGATAACAATGAGCAGTTCTTC. It specifies CASSERLADNNEQFF.